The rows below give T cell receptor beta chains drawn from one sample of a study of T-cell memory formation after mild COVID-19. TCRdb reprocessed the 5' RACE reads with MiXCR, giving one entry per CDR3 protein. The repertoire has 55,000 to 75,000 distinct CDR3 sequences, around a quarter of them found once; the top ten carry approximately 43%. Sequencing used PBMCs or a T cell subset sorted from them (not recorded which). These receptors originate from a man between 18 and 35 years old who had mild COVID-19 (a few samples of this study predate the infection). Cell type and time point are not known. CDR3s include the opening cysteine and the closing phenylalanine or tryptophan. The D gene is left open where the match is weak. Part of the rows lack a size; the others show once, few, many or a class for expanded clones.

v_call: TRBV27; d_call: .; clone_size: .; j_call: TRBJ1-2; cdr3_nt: TGTGCCAGCAGTCTAAAGGGAGAGAACTATGGCTACACCTTC; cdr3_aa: CASSLKGENYGYTF
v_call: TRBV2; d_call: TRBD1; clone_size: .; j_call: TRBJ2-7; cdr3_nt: TGTGCCAGCAGTGAATCCTGGGACAGCTCCTACGAGCAGTACTTC; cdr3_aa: CASSESWDSSYEQYF
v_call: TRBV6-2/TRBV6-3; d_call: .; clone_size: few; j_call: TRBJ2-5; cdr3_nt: TGTGCCAGTACTATGGCGGGAGAGACCCAGTACTTC; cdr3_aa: CASTMAGETQYF
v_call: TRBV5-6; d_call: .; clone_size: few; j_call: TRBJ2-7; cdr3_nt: TGTGCCAGCAGCTCCCTAGGAGGGGGCGGCTACGAGCAGTACTTC; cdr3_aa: CASSSLGGGGYEQYF
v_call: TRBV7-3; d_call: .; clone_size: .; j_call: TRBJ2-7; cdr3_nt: TGTGCCAGCAGCTTAGGGTGGGGCGAGCAGTACTTC; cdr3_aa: CASSLGWGEQYF
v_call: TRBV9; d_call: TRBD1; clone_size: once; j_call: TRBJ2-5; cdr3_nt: TGTGCCAGCAGCGACACGGGGACAGGGCTCGGGACCCAGTACTTC; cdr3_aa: CASSDTGTGLGTQYF
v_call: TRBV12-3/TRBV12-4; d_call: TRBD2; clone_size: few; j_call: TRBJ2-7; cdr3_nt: TGTGCCAGCAGTCGAGGGACTAGCGGCTACGAGCAGTACTTC; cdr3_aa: CASSRGTSGYEQYF
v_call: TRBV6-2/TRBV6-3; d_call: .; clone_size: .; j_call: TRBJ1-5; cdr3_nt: TGTGCCAGCAGTTACCGGGCTCACGGCCAGCCCCAGCATTTT; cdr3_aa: CASSYRAHGQPQHF
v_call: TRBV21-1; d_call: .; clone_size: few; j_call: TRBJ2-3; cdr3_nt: TGTGCCAGCAGCACCCGGGGGGAACCTCTCACAGATACGCAGTATTTT; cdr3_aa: CASSTRGEPLTDTQYF
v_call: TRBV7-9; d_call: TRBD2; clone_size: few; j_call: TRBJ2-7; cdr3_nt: TGTGCCAGCAGCTCGCAGCGGGGATTCGGCTACGAGCAGTACTTC; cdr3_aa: CASSSQRGFGYEQYF
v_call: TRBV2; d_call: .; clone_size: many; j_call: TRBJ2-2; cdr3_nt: TGTGCCAGCAGGGGCACCGGGGAGCTGTTTTTT; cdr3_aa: CASRGTGELFF
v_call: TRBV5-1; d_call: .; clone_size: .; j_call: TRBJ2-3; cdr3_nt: TGCGCCAGCAGCTTGTACAGGGCCGACGATACGCAGTATTTT; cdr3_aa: CASSLYRADDTQYF
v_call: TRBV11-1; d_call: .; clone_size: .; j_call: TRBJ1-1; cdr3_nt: TGTGCCAGCAGCGACGTTTGGGTTGCTGGCACTGAAGCTTTCTTT; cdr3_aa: CASSDVWVAGTEAFF
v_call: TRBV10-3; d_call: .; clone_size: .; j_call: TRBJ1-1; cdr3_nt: TGTGCCATCAGCAGCGACACTGAAGCTTTCTTT; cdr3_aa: CAISSDTEAFF
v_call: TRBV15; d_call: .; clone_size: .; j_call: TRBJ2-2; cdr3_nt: TGTGCCACCAGCAAAGACAGGAACACCGGGGAGCTGTTTTTT; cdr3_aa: CATSKDRNTGELFF
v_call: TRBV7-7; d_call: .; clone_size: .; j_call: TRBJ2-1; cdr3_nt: TGTGCTAGCAGCTGGGGAGAAGGGGGTGAGCAGTTCTTC; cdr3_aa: CASSWGEGGEQFF
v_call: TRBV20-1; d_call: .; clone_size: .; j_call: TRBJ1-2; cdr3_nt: TGCAGTGCCTCTCCCCCAGGGAACTATGGCTACACCTTC; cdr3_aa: CSASPPGNYGYTF
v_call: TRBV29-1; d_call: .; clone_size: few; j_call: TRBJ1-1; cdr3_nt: TGCAGCCTTGCCCGGGTCGGGACTGAAGCTTTCTTT; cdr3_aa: CSLARVGTEAFF